This TCR beta chain was recorded in a study of T cell responses to AZD1222 COVID-19 vaccine. TCRdb's copy holds only in-frame clones and misses some; the assay was immunoSEQ multiplex PCR. This sample has under 150,000 clones, with about 90% found just once. Findings and limits, study-wide: Spike-specific TCRs gained breadth and depth after people received two AZD1222 doses.

Comment on this clone: Its specificity is unknown.

The CDR3 sequence is 16 residues long. V gave up 5 bases and J gave up 4 bases, with 20 bases separating them. From germline, CDR1 is GTSNPN and CDR2 SVGIG (reference sequence). The sequenced sample was peripheral blood, obtained 28 days after the second AZD1222 dose. V and J are TRBV30 and TRBJ1-4; no clear D. This receptor was obtained from an adult who received the AZD1222 COVID-19 vaccine. This chain's CDR3 is CAWGMHSQLNNEKLFF. The CDR3 DNA reads TGTGCCTGGGGCATGCACAGCCAACTCAATAATGAAAAACTGTTTTTT.